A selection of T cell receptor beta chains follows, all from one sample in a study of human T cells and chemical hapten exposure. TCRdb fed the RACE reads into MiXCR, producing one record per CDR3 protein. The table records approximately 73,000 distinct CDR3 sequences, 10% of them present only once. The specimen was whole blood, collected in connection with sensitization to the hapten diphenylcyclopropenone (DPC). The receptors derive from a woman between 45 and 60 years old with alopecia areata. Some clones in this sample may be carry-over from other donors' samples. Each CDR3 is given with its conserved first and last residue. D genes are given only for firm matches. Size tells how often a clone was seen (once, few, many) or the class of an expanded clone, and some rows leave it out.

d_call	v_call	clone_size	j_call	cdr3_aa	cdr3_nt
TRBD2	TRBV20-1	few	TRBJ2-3	CSASALAGTTQYF	TGCAGTGCTAGTGCGCTAGCGGGAACTACGCAGTATTTT
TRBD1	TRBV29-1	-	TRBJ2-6	CSVSGTGSAGANVLTF	TGCAGCGTCTCCGGGACAGGGAGCGCTGGGGCCAACGTCCTGACTTTC
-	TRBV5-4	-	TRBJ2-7	CVSSMKVGSYEQYF	TGTGTCAGCAGCATGAAGGTGGGCTCCTACGAGCAGTACTTC
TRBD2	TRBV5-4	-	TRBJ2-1	CASSFASGKSNEQFF	TGTGCCAGCAGCTTCGCTAGCGGGAAGTCGAATGAGCAGTTCTTC
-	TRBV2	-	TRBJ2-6	CASSDPYSGANVLTF	TGTGCCAGCAGTGATCCGTACTCTGGGGCCAACGTCCTGACTTTC
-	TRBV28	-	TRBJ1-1	CASSPGGAGGTEAFF	TGTGCCAGCAGCCCCGGGGGGGCGGGGGGCACTGAAGCTTTCTTT
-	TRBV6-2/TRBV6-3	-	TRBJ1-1	CASSYSNGVRGYTEAFF	TGTGCCAGCAGTTACTCGAATGGTGTAAGGGGCTACACTGAAGCTTTCTTT
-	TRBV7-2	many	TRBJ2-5	CASSPLRDQETQYF	TGTGCCAGCAGCCCTCTCCGGGACCAAGAGACCCAGTACTTC
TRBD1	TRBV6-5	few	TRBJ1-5	CASSQLTGGNRQPQHF	TGTGCCAGCAGTCAGCTGACAGGGGGTAACAGGCAGCCCCAGCATTTT
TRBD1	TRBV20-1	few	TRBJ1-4	CSARGKDRGRGTNEKLFF	TGCAGTGCTAGGGGAAAGGACAGGGGGCGGGGAACTAATGAAAAACTGTTTTTT
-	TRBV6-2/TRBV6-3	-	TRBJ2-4	CASSYFRGAGGKNIQYF	TGTGCCAGCAGTTACTTCCGGGGGGCCGGAGGCAAAAACATTCAGTACTTC
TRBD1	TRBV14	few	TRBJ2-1	CASARRQGAVYEQFF	TGTGCCAGCGCCAGGAGACAGGGGGCCGTGTATGAGCAGTTCTTC
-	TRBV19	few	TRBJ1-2	CASSRGRTNYGYTF	TGTGCCAGTAGCCGGGGACGTACTAACTATGGCTACACCTTC
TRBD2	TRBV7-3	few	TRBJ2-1	CASSPTSGRASNEQFF	TGTGCCAGCAGCCCAACTAGCGGGAGGGCCTCAAATGAGCAGTTCTTC
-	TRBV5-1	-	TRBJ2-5	CASSLPGSQKTQYF	TGCGCCAGCAGCTTGCCCGGCTCTCAGAAGACCCAGTACTTC
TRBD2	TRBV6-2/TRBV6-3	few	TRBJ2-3	CASSPQREVTDTQYF	TGTGCCAGCAGCCCTCAGCGGGAGGTAACAGATACGCAGTATTTT
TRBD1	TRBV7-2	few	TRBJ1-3	CASSLGPGGAGNTIYF	TGTGCCAGCAGCTTAGGACCAGGGGGCGCTGGAAACACCATATATTTT
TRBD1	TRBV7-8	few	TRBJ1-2	CASSLEGTGAGYTF	TGTGCCAGCAGCTTAGAAGGGACAGGAGCTGGCTACACCTTC
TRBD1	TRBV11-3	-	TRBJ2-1	CASSQPGQGHEQFF	TGTGCCAGCAGCCAGCCGGGACAGGGGCATGAGCAGTTCTTC
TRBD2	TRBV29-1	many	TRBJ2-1	CSVEGSGVVNEQFF	TGCAGCGTTGAGGGGAGCGGGGTCGTCAATGAGCAGTTCTTC
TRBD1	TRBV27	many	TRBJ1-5	CASNIKGARQPQHF	TGTGCCAGCAACATAAAGGGGGCCCGTCAGCCCCAGCATTTT
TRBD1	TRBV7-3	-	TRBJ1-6	CASSLGQVNSPLHF	TGTGCCAGCAGCCTCGGACAGGTCAATTCACCCCTCCACTTT
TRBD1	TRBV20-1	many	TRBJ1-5	CSASRDRGLQPQHF	TGCAGTGCTTCCCGGGACAGGGGCCTCCAGCCCCAGCATTTT
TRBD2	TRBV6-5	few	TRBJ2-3	CASSYSAGGGGTDTQYF	TGTGCCAGCAGTTACTCAGCCGGCGGGGGGGGCACAGATACGCAGTATTTT
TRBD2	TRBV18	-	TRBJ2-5	CASSPRSSGSTPETQYF	TGTGCCAGCTCACCCCGGAGTAGCGGGAGTACCCCAGAGACCCAGTACTTC
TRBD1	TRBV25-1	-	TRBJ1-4	CASSGYRGTNEKLFF	TGTGCCAGCAGTGGTTACAGGGGCACTAATGAAAAACTGTTTTTT
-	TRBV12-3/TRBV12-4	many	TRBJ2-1	CASRMIHNEQFF	TGTGCCAGCAGAATGATCCACAATGAGCAGTTCTTC
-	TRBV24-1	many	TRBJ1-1	CATSGRIGPAFF	TGTGCCACCAGTGGGCGGATTGGTCCGGCTTTCTTT
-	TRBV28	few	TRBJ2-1	CASSSRRQPHSYNEQFF	TGTGCCAGCAGTTCCCGACGACAGCCACACTCCTACAATGAGCAGTTCTTC
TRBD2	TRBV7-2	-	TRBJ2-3	CASSLAPSGSTDTQYF	TGTGCCAGCAGCTTAGCGCCTAGCGGGAGCACAGATACGCAGTATTTT
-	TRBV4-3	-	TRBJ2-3	CASSGGTDTQYF	TGCGCCAGCTCCGGGGGCACAGATACGCAGTATTTT
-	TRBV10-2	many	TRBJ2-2	CASSEFEAANTGELFF	TGCGCCAGCAGTGAGTTTGAGGCAGCGAACACCGGGGAGCTGTTTTTT
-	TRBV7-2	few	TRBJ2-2	CASSPSLANANTGELFF	TGTGCCAGCAGCCCTAGCCTAGCCAACGCGAACACCGGGGAGCTGTTTTTT
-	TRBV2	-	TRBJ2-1	CASSEALIHEQFF	TGTGCCAGCAGTGAAGCCCTAATCCATGAGCAGTTCTTC
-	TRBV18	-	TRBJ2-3	CASSRRDNTDTQYF	TGTGCCAGCTCACGCCGGGACAACACAGATACGCAGTATTTT
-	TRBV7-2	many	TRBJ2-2	CASSLGSNTGELFF	TGTGCCAGCAGCTTAGGTTCGAACACCGGGGAGCTGTTTTTT
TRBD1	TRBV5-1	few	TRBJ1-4	CASSADAGTVTEPNEKLFF	TGCGCCAGCAGCGCTGATGCCGGGACAGTAACCGAACCCAATGAAAAACTGTTTTTT
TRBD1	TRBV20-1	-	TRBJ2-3	CSARSLQGDTQYF	TGCAGTGCTCGATCTCTACAGGGGGATACGCAGTATTTT
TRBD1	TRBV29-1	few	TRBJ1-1	CSVHRGSVINTEAFF	TGCAGCGTTCACAGGGGGTCGGTAATTAACACTGAAGCTTTCTTT
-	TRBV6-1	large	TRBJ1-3	CASSDGVSGNTIYF	TGTGCCAGCAGTGATGGGGTCTCCGGAAACACCATATATTTT
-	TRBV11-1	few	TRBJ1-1	CASSLFGASEAFF	TGTGCCAGCAGCCTTTTCGGGGCCTCCGAAGCTTTCTTT
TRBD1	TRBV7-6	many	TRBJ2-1	CASSLGGQGNYEQFF	TGTGCCAGCAGCTTAGGCGGACAGGGTAACTATGAGCAGTTCTTC
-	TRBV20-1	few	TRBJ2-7	CSAAFLAFSSYEQYF	TGCAGTGCTGCTTTTCTAGCGTTTAGCTCCTACGAGCAGTACTTC
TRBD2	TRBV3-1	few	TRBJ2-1	CASSRHSGVYNEQFF	TGTGCCAGCAGCCGCCATAGCGGGGTCTACAATGAGCAGTTCTTC
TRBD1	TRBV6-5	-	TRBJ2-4	CASSRGTGKNIQYF	TGTGCCAGCAGTCGTGGGACAGGGAAAAACATTCAGTACTTC
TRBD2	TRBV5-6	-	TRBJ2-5	CASSGMTSGIGETQYF	TGTGCCAGCAGCGGTATGACTAGCGGGATCGGGGAGACCCAGTACTTC
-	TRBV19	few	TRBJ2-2	CASSIMETGELFF	TGTGCCAGTAGTATAATGGAAACCGGGGAGCTGTTTTTT
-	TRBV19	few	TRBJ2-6	CASSPDSSSGANVLTF	TGTGCCAGTAGTCCGGACAGCTCATCTGGGGCCAACGTCCTGACTTTC
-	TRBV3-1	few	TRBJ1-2	CASSQEARTSYGYTF	TGTGCCAGCAGCCAAGAGGCCAGGACTAGCTATGGCTACACCTTC
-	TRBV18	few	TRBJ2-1	CASSPSLSNNEQFF	TGTGCCAGCTCACCTAGTCTATCCAACAATGAGCAGTTCTTC
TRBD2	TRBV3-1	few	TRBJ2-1	CASSFGRNEQFF	TGTGCCAGCAGCTTCGGGAGGAATGAGCAGTTCTTC
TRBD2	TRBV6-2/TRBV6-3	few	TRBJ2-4	CASSTNSGRLFTAKNIQYF	TGTGCCAGCAGCACAAATAGCGGGAGGCTCTTCACGGCCAAAAACATTCAGTACTTC
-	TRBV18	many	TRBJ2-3	CASSPPTSDTQYF	TGTGCCAGCTCACCACCGACCTCAGATACGCAGTATTTT
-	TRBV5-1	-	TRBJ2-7	CASSSPGLWNEQYF	TGCGCCAGCAGCTCGCCGGGACTTTGGAACGAGCAGTACTTC
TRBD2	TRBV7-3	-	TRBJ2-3	CASSLSGGLAGTSTDTQYF	TGTGCCAGCAGCTTATCTGGGGGTCTAGCGGGGACTAGCACAGATACGCAGTATTTT